These 22 T cell receptor beta chains originate from one sample sequenced in a study of low-dose radiotherapy and immunotherapy resistance in tumors. First-strand cDNA relied on TRAV- and TRBV-specific primers spanning alpha and beta chains. It was with a constant-region primer and a V-primer adapter that TCRs were amplified over roughly 19 PCR cycles. TCRdb called the reads again in MiXCR, with one record for every CDR3 protein. The repertoire holds 54,000 or so distinct CDR3 sequences, with 25% as singletons. Indicated time point: before trial treatment. The sequences come from PBMCs, collected before treatment. The receptors come from a male donor with prostate cancer.

The chain employs TRBV10-2 and TRBJ2-1, with D uncertain. Trimming took off 4 bases at V and 11 bases at J, with 12 bases between the two ends. Looked up from germline, CDR1 is WSHSY and CDR2 is SAAADI. The CDR3 is 12 amino acids. CDR3 DNA: TGCGCCAGCAGTGGAACGGCGGAGAAGCAGTTCTTC. This translates into CASSGTAEKQFF.

Details on this clonotype: One base separates it from a far larger clone, so it is likely a read error. The chain carries TRBV5-4 and TRBJ2-7; 12 positions match TRBD2. The CDR3 runs to 17 residues. The germline CDR1 and CDR2 sequences are SGHNT and YYREEE (reference sequence). Losses at the gene ends were 3 bases for V and 7 bases for J; bases not matched to a gene: 14. In DNA, the CDR3 is TGTGCCAGCAGCTCCAAGACTAGCGGGAGTGTGCGTAATGAGCAGTACTTC. Protein product: CASSSKTSGSVRNEQYF.

This chain uses TRBV5-1 with TRBJ2-7; a possible D gene is TRBD2 (5 bases). Germline CDR1 and CDR2: SGHRS and YFSETQ. V was trimmed by 0 bases and J by 0 bases, leaving 13 bases between them. This CDR3 is 16 amino acids long. CDR3 DNA: TGCGCCAGCAGCTTGGTGTTCGCGGGCCCCTCCTACGAGCAGTACTTC. Amino acids: CASSLVFAGPSYEQYF.

This clonotype has a handful of counts. The chain combines TRBV9 with TRBJ1-1; D remains unclear. The germline V and J ends were trimmed by 0 bases and 0 bases, with 6 bases remaining between them. This CDR3 comprises 14 residues. Germline-derived CDR1 and CDR2 are SGDLS and YYNGEE. The CDR3 region has the DNA TGTGCCAGCAGCGTAGCGGGGATGAACACTGAAGCTTTCTTT. It specifies CASSVAGMNTEAFF.

The chain joins TRBV30 to TRBJ2-7; 11 bases map to TRBD1. The CDR3 is made up of 14 amino acids. CDR1 GTSNPN and CDR2 SVGIG come from the germline V gene (reference sequence). V lost 1 base to trimming and J lost 5 bases; unmatched junction nucleotides: 4. The CDR3 spells CAWSAGTGGDEQYF. The DNA of the CDR3 is TGTGCCTGGAGTGCGGGGACAGGGGGGGACGAGCAGTACTTC.

As regards this clonotype: A far larger clone is a single base away, which makes a read error likely. CDR3 loop: CATSESPLQGEVREAQYF. CDR3 coding DNA: TGTGCCACCAGTGAATCCCCCCTACAGGGGGAGGTTCGAGAGGCCCAGTACTTC. The chain joins TRBV27 to TRBJ2-5; TRBD1 aligns across 8 bases. The germline V gene encodes CDR1 MNHEY and CDR2 SMNVEV (reference sequence). CDR3 length equals 18 residues.

The chain recombines TRBV7-6 with TRBJ2-3, with D perhaps assigned TRBD1 or TRBD2 (6 bases each). Trimming removed 4 bases at V and 5 bases at J, with 16 bases between. The germline gives CDR1 SGHVS, CDR2 FNYEAQ. The CDR3 is 15 amino acids. Here the CDR3 reads CASSSWGAPKDTQYF. The CDR3 coding sequence is TGTGCCAGCAGCTCCTGGGGGGCGCCGAAAGATACGCAGTATTTT.

The V gene is TRBV20-1, the J gene TRBJ2-5; 8 nucleotides match TRBD2. The ends lost 6 bases at V and 1 base at J; junction bases unmatched: 10. The CDR3 covers 15 residues. Looked up from germline, CDR1 is DFQATT and CDR2 is SNEGSKA (reference sequence). The CDR3 is CSAPNRGGSQETQYF. The CDR3 nucleotides are TGCAGTGCCCCAAACCGGGGGGGGAGCCAAGAGACCCAGTACTTC.

As concerns this clonotype: The junction departs from germline at one end; a sequencing error may be responsible. The chain is built from TRBV7-2 and TRBJ1-2, with 9 bases aligning to TRBD1. This CDR3 is built from 12 residues. Germline CDR1 SGHTA, CDR2 FQGNSA. CDR3 sequence: CASSLVSRDRDF. CDR3 DNA: TGTGCCAGCAGCTTAGTTTCTCGGGACAGGGACTTC.

This chain joins TRBV4-2 and TRBJ2-1, with 11 bases identical to TRBD2. The germline V gene encodes CDR1 LGHNA and CDR2 YNFKEQ. The trim removed 8 bases at V and 4 bases at J, leaving 7 bases unmatched. This CDR3 comprises 15 residues. The CDR3 protein is CASATSGGPYNEQFF. Here the CDR3 DNA reads TGTGCCAGCGCCACTAGCGGGGGCCCATACAATGAGCAGTTCTTC.

The rearrangement links TRBV6-2 or TRBV6-3 to TRBJ2-7; D might be TRBD2 (6 bases). This CDR3 has 12 residues. In germline, CDR1 is MNHEY, CDR2 SVGEGT. Trimming cost V 10 bases and J 3 bases, with 13 bases left between them. The CDR3 here is CATRGGYYEQYF. The CDR3 region has the DNA TGTGCCACCCGTGGGGGGTACTACGAGCAGTACTTC.

A remark on this clonotype: A much larger clone lies one base from this, so it may be a read error. J is TRBJ2-1 and V is TRBV3-1; 8 bases are a match to TRBD2. Germline CDR1 reads LGHDT; CDR2 reads YNNKEL (reference sequence). The CDR3 extends over 16 amino acids. The junction had 18 bases not matched to a gene; V was cut back by 11 bases and J by 6 bases. CDR3 protein: CAWSPPGTGGPNEQFF. CDR3 sequence (DNA): TGTGCCTGGAGTCCTCCCGGAACGGGAGGGCCCAATGAGCAGTTCTTC.

This clonotype was recorded at least ten times. The chain has TRBV28 and TRBJ2-3, with D perhaps TRBD2 (6 bases). The CDR3 contains 15 residues. CDR1 is MDHEN and CDR2 is SYDVKM in the germline V gene. V gave up 2 bases and J gave up 4 bases, with 13 bases separating them. The CDR3 DNA reads as TGTGCCAGCAGTTTAACTACCCCGGGGGCAGATACGCAGTATTTT. It encodes CASSLTTPGADTQYF.

This clonotype was observed many times. This chain's CDR3 is CASSPFDEQFF. As DNA, the CDR3 is TGTGCCAGCAGCCCATTCGATGAGCAGTTCTTC. The chain has TRBV7-9 and TRBJ2-1, with D hard to call. In germline, CDR1 is SEHNR, CDR2 FQNEAQ (reference sequence). The CDR3 sequence is 11 residues long. With 5 bases removed from V and 8 bases from J, the gap between germline ends came to 7 bases.

This clonotype was seen a handful of times. V gene TRBV20-1 combines with J gene TRBJ2-3, with TRBD2 identical over 8 bases. Germline CDR1 and CDR2: DFQATT and SNEGSKA (reference sequence). The CDR3 consists of 15 residues. Trimming removed 3 bases from V and 3 bases from J; junction bases left unmatched: 8. The CDR3 reads CSASVKSGRTDTQYF. In DNA, the CDR3 is TGCAGTGCTAGCGTTAAGAGCGGGAGAACAGATACGCAGTATTTT.

Many counts were recorded for this clonotype. V usage is TRBV11-2 and J usage is TRBJ2-5; D not resolved. Trimming left V 5 bases short and J 1 base short, with 2 bases between. Germline V gene sequence: CDR1 SGHAT, CDR2 FQNNGV. The CDR3 has 11 amino acids. The CDR3 region has the DNA TGTGCCAGCAGCACCCAAGAGACCCAGTACTTC. Its protein is CASSTQETQYF.

This clonotype was found many times. This chain uses TRBV28 with TRBJ2-5; TRBD1 agrees at 7 bases. Unmatched junction bases numbered 8, after V lost 7 bases and J lost 0 bases. CDR1 and CDR2 from the germline V gene are MDHEN and SYDVKM. The CDR3 spans 15 residues. CDR3 in amino acids: CASIPSQGYQETQYF. Here the CDR3 DNA reads TGTGCCAGCATCCCTTCACAGGGGTACCAAGAGACCCAGTACTTC.

This clonotype was counted ten times or more. This chain connects TRBV5-6 to TRBJ2-3; maybe TRBD1 (5 bases). Trimming removed 0 bases from V and 0 bases from J, with 8 bases in between. CDR1 and CDR2 from the germline V gene are SGHDT and YYEEEE. The CDR3 runs 15 residues. CDR3 residues: CASSLGYRSTDTQYF. CDR3 nucleotides: TGTGCCAGCAGCTTGGGGTACAGGAGCACAGATACGCAGTATTTT.

The chain combines TRBV13 with TRBJ2-7, with 10 bases that match TRBD2. Losses at the gene ends were 0 bases for V and 4 bases for J; bases not matched to a gene: 6. From germline, CDR1 is PRHDT and CDR2 FYEKMQ (reference sequence). CDR3 length: 16 residues. CDR3 loop: CASSLGVGTSVYEQYF. For the CDR3, the DNA is TGTGCCAGCAGCTTAGGTGTGGGGACTAGCGTGTACGAGCAGTACTTC.

This clonotype has at least ten counts. The rearrangement joins TRBV7-9 to TRBJ2-1; maybe TRBD2 (6 bases). Trimming left V 8 bases short and J 6 bases short, with 17 bases between. The CDR3 length is 14 residues. Germline CDR1 reads SEHNR; CDR2 reads FQNEAQ (reference sequence). CDR3 nucleotides: TGTGCCAGCCTTGCGGGGTTAGTACCCAATGAGCAGTTCTTC. Translation gives CASLAGLVPNEQFF.

At least ten counts were recorded for this clonotype. The chain uses TRBV11-2 and TRBJ2-1; the match to TRBD1 covers 12 bases. V was pared by 3 bases and J by 8 bases, with 5 bases of the junction left unmatched. Germline assignment: CDR1 SGHAT and CDR2 FQNNGV. The CDR3 is made up of 15 amino acids. CDR3 sequence (DNA): TGTGCCAGCAGCTTTACCCGGGACAGGGGGCATGAGCAGTTCTTC. As protein: CASSFTRDRGHEQFF.

This clonotype showed up just a few times. The gene calls are TRBV21-1 and TRBJ2-6. TRBV21-1 is a listed pseudogene. The CDR3 totals 15 residues. Written as DNA, the CDR3 is TGTGCCAGCAGCAGCGGGAGCTCTGGGGCCAACGTCCTGACTTTC. Translated: CASSSGSSGANVLTF.